This entry is about one T cell receptor (beta chain). As originally analysed: Nucleated cell counts were estimated from reference gene primer amplification. Produced via immunoSEQ multiplex PCR; TCRdb's table is partial and in-frame only. V, J and clone size reflect that table, while D and trimming were determined from the DNA. This table has more than 95,000 clones, roughly four fifths appearing once. The data were obtained in a study of blood T cell repertoires in COVID-19. Germline CDR1 SGHAT, CDR2 FQNNGV. Trimming stripped 5 bases from V and 8 bases from J, with 15 bases between. This CDR3 is 13 amino acids long.

The rearrangement joins TRBV11-2 to TRBJ1-2, with D possibly TRBD1 on 6 matching bases. Sequencing used peripheral blood. This clonotype was obtained from a man in his sixties with acute or convalescent COVID-19. The CDR3 reads CASSPNRDRGYTF. CDR3 coding DNA: TGTGCCAGCAGCCCCAACAGGGATCGGGGCTACACCTTC.